What follows are 28 T cell receptor beta chains derived from one specimen sequenced in a study of cytomegalovirus exposure and HLA in healthy donors. PCR amplification relied on 60 Vbeta primers (plus 13 Jbeta primers). Assay: immunoSEQ multiplex PCR; the TCRdb copy retains only in-frame clones and omits some. This sample contains around 75,000 clones. The sequenced material came from PBMCs. These receptors were collected from a boy younger than 18 in good health and CMV-seronegative.

The genes are TRBV6-4 and TRBJ2-2; D remains unclear. The germline V gene has CDR1 MRHNA and CDR2 SNTAGT. The CDR3 has 13 residues. V lost 0 bases, J lost 5 bases, and 4 bases lay in between. CDR3 sequence: CASSDSTTGELFF. In DNA, the CDR3 is TGTGCCAGCAGTGACTCGACTACCGGGGAGCTGTTTTTT.

The chain combines TRBV9 with TRBJ2-2; TRBD2 is a possible D gene (7 bases). The CDR3 loop spans 16 amino acids. Germline V gene lookup returns CDR1 SGDLS and CDR2 YYNGEE. V was trimmed by 3 bases and J by 2 bases, leaving 14 bases between them. The CDR3, as DNA: TGTGCCAGCAGCGAAGTGGGCGGGGGCAACACCGGGGAGCTGTTTTTT. This sequence encodes CASSEVGGGNTGELFF.

This chain links TRBV2 with TRBJ1-2; tentative D call: TRBD1 (5 bases). V lost 5 bases to trimming and J lost 8 bases, with 12 bases between them. The CDR3 sequence is 12 residues long. CDR1 is SNHLY and CDR2 is FYNNEI in the germline V gene. The CDR3 protein is CASSNGQRGYTF. CDR3 bases: TGTGCCAGCAGTAATGGACAACGCGGCTACACCTTC.

J is TRBJ2-1 and V is TRBV18; 9 bases line up with TRBD2. Germline V gene data show CDR1 as KGHSH and CDR2 as LQKENI. J gave up 7 bases and V 4 bases, and 20 bases lay outside the gene matches. The CDR3 totals 19 residues. CDR3 in amino acids: CASSLRVGAGGRVINEQFF. The CDR3 bases are TGTGCCAGCTCACTCCGAGTCGGAGCGGGAGGACGAGTCATAAATGAGCAGTTCTTC.

The J gene is TRBJ2-7, the V gene TRBV16, with 12 nucleotides matching TRBD2. This CDR3 contains 18 residues. Germline lookup yields CDR1 KGHSY and CDR2 FQNENV. The V gene end was trimmed by 4 bases and the J gene end by 3 bases; junction bases not matched to a gene: 13. The CDR3 sequence is CASSPNRPTSGRGYEQYF. CDR3 nucleotides: TGTGCCAGCAGCCCCAATCGGCCGACTAGCGGGAGAGGCTACGAGCAGTACTTC.

This chain connects TRBV10-2 to TRBJ1-4; 9 bases line up with TRBD1. CDR1 is WSHSY and CDR2 is SAAADI in the germline V gene. This CDR3 region has 15 residues. With 6 bases clipped from V and 5 bases from J, the junction kept 7 bases outside the gene matches. In DNA, the CDR3 is TGCGCCAGCAGAAACGGACAGGGGATGAATGAAAAACTGTTTTTT. Its protein is CASRNGQGMNEKLFF.

The gene calls are TRBV9 and TRBJ2-1; no clear D. The CDR3 loop spans 14 amino acids. The V end lost 0 bases, the J end lost 9 bases, and 13 bases lay between the germline ends. The germline V gene has CDR1 SGDLS and CDR2 YYNGEE. The CDR3 region has the DNA TGTGCCAGCAGCGTAGGTTCTGGCGGTGGTGAGCAGTTCTTC. Translated, it gives CASSVGSGGGEQFF.

This chain uses TRBV5-8 with TRBJ2-7, with D maybe TRBD1 (5 bases). This CDR3 spans 14 amino acids. Germline CDR1 and CDR2: SGHTS and YDEGEE. With 2 bases removed from V and 6 bases from J, the gap between germline ends came to 15 bases. This chain's CDR3 is CASSFGQGSVEQYF. In DNA form, the CDR3 reads TGTGCCAGCAGCTTCGGGCAGGGTAGTGTCGAGCAGTACTTC. The variable domain in full, with the rest retrieved from reference TRBV5-8 and TRBJ2-7, is EAGVTQSPTHLIKTRGQQATLRCSPISGHTSVYWYQQALGLGLQFLLWYDEGEERNRGNFPPRFSGRQFPNYSSELNVNALELEDSALYLCASSFGQGSVEQYFGPGTRLTVT.

The genes are TRBV4-2 and TRBJ2-5; 11 bases are shared with TRBD1. The CDR3 length is 17 residues. J gave up 5 bases and V 1 base, and 9 bases lay outside the gene matches. CDR1 and CDR2 from the germline V gene are LGHNA and YNFKEQ. DNA of the CDR3: TGTGCCAGCAGCCAAGCTGAAACCGGGACAGGGGGGGAGACCCAGTACTTC. It translates to CASSQAETGTGGETQYF.

The chain carries TRBV2 and TRBJ1-1, with D tentatively TRBD1 (5 bases). This CDR3 is built from 12 residues. Germline assignment: CDR1 SNHLY and CDR2 FYNNEI. V was cut by 3 bases and J by 3 bases, with 5 bases left in between. The CDR3 protein is CASSDRDTEAFF. The CDR3 DNA follows: TGTGCCAGCAGTGACAGGGACACTGAAGCTTTCTTT.

The chain carries TRBV18 and TRBJ2-5; a possible D gene is TRBD1 (6 bases). The germline CDR1 and CDR2 sequences are KGHSH and LQKENI. V shed 4 bases and J shed 3 bases, with 12 bases lying between them. The CDR3 is 14 amino acids. The CDR3 DNA follows: TGTGCCAGCTCACGCGGACAGTTTAAAGAGACCCAGTACTTC. Amino acid sequence: CASSRGQFKETQYF.

CDR3 sequence reads: CASSLGRGIHQPQHF. As DNA, the CDR3 is TGTGCCAGCAGCTTGGGCAGGGGGATCCATCAGCCCCAGCATTTT. The chain couples TRBV5-6 to TRBJ1-5, with 7 bases matching TRBD1. Germline-derived CDR1 and CDR2 are SGHDT and YYEEEE. V was pared by 0 bases and J by 5 bases, with 5 bases of the junction left unmatched. The CDR3 runs 15 residues. Filled out from reference TRBV5-6 and TRBJ1-5, the complete variable domain reads DAGVTQSPTHLIKTRGQQVTLRCSPKSGHDTVSWYQQALGQGPQFIFQYYEEEERQRGNFPDRFSGHQFPNYSSELNVNALLLGDSALYLCASSLGRGIHQPQHFGDGTRLSIL.

The CDR3 DNA sequence: TGCGCCAGCAGCCCTTTAGTGGAGTCGGCTGAGCAGTTCTTC. It specifies CASSPLVESAEQFF. V usage is TRBV4-3 and J usage is TRBJ2-1; D is unclear. V lost 4 bases and J lost 9, with 16 bases in between. CDR3 length: 14 residues. CDR1 and CDR2 (germline): LGHNA, YSLEER.

The gene calls are TRBV7-9 and TRBJ2-7, with TRBD1 matching 9 bases. Germline CDR1 SEHNR, CDR2 FQNEAQ (reference sequence). The J segment lost 5 bases and the V segment lost 5 bases, leaving 13 bases of the junction unmatched. The CDR3 runs to 16 residues. CDR3: CASSTGPGQGRHEQYF. CDR3 DNA: TGTGCCAGCAGCACCGGCCCGGGACAGGGTCGCCACGAGCAGTACTTC.

Concerning this clone itself: A junction end diverges from the germline sequence, so it may reflect a read error. This sequence joins TRBV30 and TRBJ1-4; D is undetermined. This CDR3 region has 15 residues. Looked up from germline, CDR1 is GTSNPN and CDR2 is SVGIG (reference sequence). The CDR3 reads CAGSGSVPTGEKLFF. The CDR3 DNA reads TGTGCCGGGAGTGGCTCAGTCCCAACGGGTGAAAAACTGTTTTTT.

As to this clone: The sample carries other DNA sequences with the same CDR3. V is TRBV7-9 and J is TRBJ2-7, with TRBD1 as a possible D gene (6 bases). Germline lookup yields CDR1 SEHNR and CDR2 FQNEAQ (reference sequence). There are 14 residues in the CDR3. V was pared by 1 base and J by 4 bases, with 11 bases between. CDR3 coding DNA: TGTGCCAGCAGCTTAGAAGGGGGTAGATACGAGCAGTACTTC. Its translation: CASSLEGGRYEQYF.

The CDR3 sequence: CASSGPQGYGYTF. For the CDR3, the DNA is TGTGCCAGCAGCGGGCCACAGGGTTATGGCTACACCTTC. This chain connects TRBV5-6 to TRBJ1-2; the D gene is possibly TRBD1 (6 bases). Trimming stripped 4 bases from V and 5 bases from J, with 12 bases between. This CDR3 region has 13 residues. The germline V gene has CDR1 SGHDT and CDR2 YYEEEE.

The chain is built from TRBV7-9 and TRBJ1-1, with 9 positions matching TRBD1. The V and J ends lost 5 bases and 11 bases, in that order; junction bases with no gene match: 9. Germline assignment: CDR1 SEHNR and CDR2 FQNEAQ (reference sequence). The CDR3 totals 13 residues. The CDR3 DNA follows: TGTGCCAGCAGCGTTGGACAGGGGAACCGGGCTTTCTTT. Amino acids: CASSVGQGNRAFF. Filled out from reference TRBV7-9 and TRBJ1-1, the complete variable domain reads DTGVSQNPRHKITKRGQNVTFRCDPISEHNRLYWYRQTLGQGPEFLTYFQNEAQLEKSRLLSDRFSAERPKGSFSTLEIQRTEQGDSAMYLCASSVGQGNRAFFGQGTRLTVV.

The V and J genes are TRBV19 and TRBJ1-5; D might be TRBD1 (6 bases). The ends were cut back, 5 bases at V and 1 base at J, with 12 bases in the middle. Germline CDR1 is LNHDA and CDR2 is SQIVND (reference sequence). The CDR3 has 15 amino acids. This CDR3 is CASSSTGMSNQPQHF. CDR3 coding DNA: TGTGCCAGTAGTTCAACAGGGATGAGCAATCAGCCCCAGCATTTT.

The gene calls are TRBV20-1 and TRBJ1-1; no firm D call. CDR1 and CDR2 (germline): DFQATT, SNEGSKA (reference sequence). V lost 6 bases and J lost 6, with 11 bases in between. This CDR3 is 11 amino acids long. CDR3 amino acids: CSAFQDPEAFF. CDR3 nucleotide sequence: TGCAGTGCATTCCAGGATCCTGAAGCTTTCTTT.

The CDR3 region has the DNA TGCGCCAGCAGCTCCGGGACAGGCGTGAACACTGAAGCTTTCTTT. Translation gives CASSSGTGVNTEAFF. The chain recombines TRBV5-1 with TRBJ1-1; TRBD1 agrees at 8 bases. The length of the CDR3 is 15 residues. Losses at the gene ends were 3 bases for V and 0 bases for J; bases not matched to a gene: 4. CDR1 is SGHRS, CDR2 YFSETQ, per germline.

V and J are TRBV6-5 and TRBJ2-7; a weak D match, TRBD2 (5 bases). CDR1 and CDR2 (germline): MNHEY, SVGAGI. This CDR3 contains 12 residues. V was shortened by 6 bases and J by 4 bases, with 10 bases between the two germline ends. The CDR3 loop reads CASRRTGYEQYF. DNA for the CDR3: TGTGCCAGCAGACGAACGGGGTACGAGCAGTACTTC.

The chain is built from TRBV30 and TRBJ2-1, with 14 bases fitting TRBD2. The CDR3 is 13 residues long. Trimming cost V 5 bases and J 8 bases; bases outside gene matches: 2. Germline loops: CDR1 GTSNPN, CDR2 SVGIG (reference sequence). The CDR3 DNA follows: TGTGCCTGGGGACTAGCGGGAGGCCATGAGCAGTTCTTC. This encodes CAWGLAGGHEQFF.

The V gene is TRBV5-1, the J gene TRBJ1-1; 8 bases agree with TRBD1. From germline, CDR1 is SGHRS and CDR2 YFSETQ. V shed 5 bases and J 5 bases; nucleotides not matched to a gene: 8. This CDR3 has 14 amino acids. As DNA, the CDR3 is TGCGCCAGCAGTCAAAGGACAGGGAATACTGAAGCTTTCTTT. Its translation: CASSQRTGNTEAFF.

V usage is TRBV5-4 and J usage is TRBJ1-2; tentatively, D is TRBD1 (6 bases). Trimming pared 3 bases from V and 3 bases from J, leaving 9 bases between. From germline, CDR1 is SGHNT and CDR2 YYREEE (reference sequence). This CDR3 region has 13 residues. This chain's CDR3 is CASSSNRDYGYTF. The CDR3 DNA sequence: TGTGCCAGCAGCTCTAACAGGGACTATGGCTACACCTTC.

The J gene is TRBJ2-7, the V gene TRBV4-3, with D possibly matching TRBD1 (6 bases). Per germline, CDR1 LGHNA and CDR2 YSLEER. The CDR3 is 15 residues long. Between the trimmed V and J ends, which lost 1 base and 2 bases, there was a span of 12 bases. The CDR3 loop reads CASSQVEGEPYEQYF. CDR3 nucleotide sequence: TGCGCCAGCAGCCAAGTCGAGGGGGAGCCCTACGAGCAGTACTTC.

The chain employs TRBV5-4 and TRBJ1-1; the D gene is possibly TRBD1 (5 bases). The germline CDR1 and CDR2 sequences are SGHNT and YYREEE (reference sequence). V was cut by 0 bases and J by 6 bases, with 9 bases left in between. This CDR3 has 13 residues. In DNA, the CDR3 is TGTGCCAGCAGCTTGGATGGACAAGCTGAAGCTTTCTTT. The encoded protein is CASSLDGQAEAFF.

The chain has TRBV5-4 and TRBJ1-2; unclear D gene. Germline V CDR1 and CDR2: SGHNT, YYREEE (reference sequence). Trimming stripped 0 bases from V and 4 bases from J, with 13 bases between. The CDR3 is 15 amino acids. CDR3 nucleotide sequence: TGTGCCAGCAGCTTGGACCCCGGTGTAACCTATGGCTACACCTTC. Residues: CASSLDPGVTYGYTF.